The next 19 T cell receptor beta chains were all read from a single sample in a study of blood T cell repertoires in COVID-19. Some clones are missing from TCRdb's copy, which holds only in-frame ones; the method was immunoSEQ multiplex PCR. The sample consists of over 250,000 clones, around 80% of them appearing once. The sequenced material came from PBMCs or T cells enriched from blood (not recorded which). Every receptor here comes from a man in his forties or fifties who had been exposed to COVID-19.

This rearrangement joins TRBV3-1 (or the pseudogene TRBV3-2) to TRBJ2-2; D possibly corresponds to TRBD2 (5 bases). CDR3 size: 14 residues. The V gene lost 3 bases and the J gene lost 7 bases, with 12 bases spanning the gap. Germline CDR1 reads LGHDT; CDR2 reads YNNKEL (reference sequence). As DNA, the CDR3 is TGTGCCAGCAGCCAGACTCCGGGAAACGGGGAGCTGTTTTTT. Translating gives CASSQTPGNGELFF.

The chain carries TRBV6-5 and TRBJ1-4; 7 positions agree with TRBD1. The V and J ends lost 7 bases and 7 bases, in that order; junction bases with no gene match: 6. The CDR3 has 13 amino acids. Per germline, CDR1 MNHEY and CDR2 SVGAGI. The CDR3 here is CASKRTGSEKLFF. CDR3 bases: TGTGCCAGCAAACGGACAGGAAGTGAAAAACTGTTTTTT.

The V gene is TRBV14, the J gene TRBJ1-1; no definite D call. The CDR3 loop spans 11 amino acids. Trimming shortened V by 4 bases and J by 5 bases, and 5 bases separated the two germline ends. CDR1 is SGHDN and CDR2 is FVKESK in the germline V gene. CDR3 sequence: CASSPLTEAFF. DNA for the CDR3: TGTGCCAGCAGCCCTCTTACTGAAGCTTTCTTT. The complete variable domain, with remaining parts taken from reference TRBV14 and TRBJ1-1, reads EAGVTQFPSHSVIEKGQTVTLRCDPISGHDNLYWYRRVMGKEIKFLLHFVKESKQDESGMPNNRFLAERTGGTYSTLKVQPAELEDSGVYFCASSPLTEAFFGQGTRLTVV.

The chain is built from TRBV3-1 (or the pseudogene TRBV3-2) and TRBJ2-3; tentatively, D is TRBD2 (5 bases). This CDR3 comprises 14 residues. Deletions cut 4 bases from V and 6 bases from J, with 14 bases between. The germline V gene encodes CDR1 LGHDT and CDR2 YNNKEL (reference sequence). CDR3 coding DNA: TGTGCCAGCAGCCTCCTAGACGGGGTGGATACGCAGTATTTT. Amino acids: CASSLLDGVDTQYF.

This sequence joins TRBV2 and TRBJ1-1; weak D call: TRBD1 (6 bases). The germline V gene has CDR1 SNHLY and CDR2 FYNNEI. The CDR3 runs 14 residues. Trimming shortened V by 5 bases and J by 4 bases, and 14 bases separated the two germline ends. The CDR3 DNA reads as TGTGCCAGCAGTTTCCACAGGGATGGCACTGAAGCTTTCTTT. It encodes CASSFHRDGTEAFF. Supplemented by reference TRBV2 and TRBJ1-1, the full variable domain reads EPEVTQTPSHQVTQMGQEVILRCVPISNHLYFYWYRQILGQKVEFLVSFYNNEISEKSEIFDDQFSVERPDGSNFTLKIRSTKLEDSAMYFCASSFHRDGTEAFFGQGTRLTVV.

The chain has TRBV14 and TRBJ1-5; TRBD1 is a possible D gene (6 bases). The CDR3 is made up of 15 amino acids. V lost 4 bases and J 5 bases, leaving 15 bases between the germline ends. The germline gives CDR1 SGHDN, CDR2 FVKESK. The CDR3 nucleotides read TGTGCCAGCAGCCCCCGCAGCAGGGGCGATCAGCCCCAGCATTTT. This translates into CASSPRSRGDQPQHF.

This sequence joins TRBV29-1 and TRBJ1-1, with 7 bases that match TRBD1. Germline assignment: CDR1 SQVTM and CDR2 ANQGSEA. The ends lost 4 bases at V and 7 bases at J; junction bases unmatched: 9. The CDR3 is made up of 13 amino acids. The CDR3, as DNA: TGCAGCGTTGCCCCCTGGACAGGTCTTGAAGCTTTCTTT. Protein product: CSVAPWTGLEAFF.

The chain combines TRBV28 with TRBJ1-5; D gene ambiguous. The CDR3 covers 12 residues. In germline, CDR1 is MDHEN, CDR2 SYDVKM. The V and J ends lost 8 bases and 5 bases respectively, with 10 bases between them. This CDR3 is CASHGRDQPQHF. CDR3 bases: TGTGCCAGCCATGGCCGTGATCAGCCCCAGCATTTT. The whole variable domain, filled in from reference TRBV28 and TRBJ1-5, reads DVKVTQSSRYLVKRTGEKVFLECVQDMDHENMFWYRQDPGLGLRLIYFSYDVKMKEKGDIPEGYSVSREKKERFSLILESASTNQTSMYLCASHGRDQPQHFGDGTRLSIL.

In the case of this clone: A read error may produce the germline difference seen at one junction end. This chain links TRBV7-7 with TRBJ2-1; 8 bases are shared with TRBD2. This CDR3 spans 13 amino acids. The V gene's germline CDR1 is SSHAT and CDR2 FNYEAQ (reference sequence). The DNA of the CDR3 is TGTGCTAGCAGCTTAAGCGGGAGCAATGAGCAGTTCTTC. Translated, it gives CASSLSGSNEQFF.

The chain has TRBV12-3 or TRBV12-4 and TRBJ2-7; 9 bases match TRBD2. V lost 9 bases and J lost 1; bases outside the gene matches: 1. The CDR3 totals 12 residues. In DNA form, the CDR3 reads TGTGCCAGTGCGGGAGGGTCCTACGAGCAGTACTTC. As protein: CASAGGSYEQYF.

This clone was picked up one time. This chain connects TRBV20-1 to TRBJ2-1; a weak D match, TRBD1 (6 bases). The CDR3 is 11 residues long. V lost 6 bases, J lost 8 bases, and 11 bases lay in between. The germline gives CDR1 DFQATT, CDR2 SNEGSKA (reference sequence). The CDR3 bases are TGCAGTGCAGACCCAGGGGATGAGCAGTTCTTC. Its translation: CSADPGDEQFF.

The table lists this clone with a count of one. The chain employs TRBV7-3 and TRBJ2-7, with 7 nucleotides matching TRBD1. The CDR3 sequence is 16 residues long. J lost 2 bases, V lost 0 bases, and 7 bases had no gene match. Germline CDR1 and CDR2: SGHTA and FQGTGA. This CDR3 reads CASSLTIQGLAYEQYF. The DNA for the CDR3 is TGTGCCAGCAGCTTAACTATACAGGGGCTTGCCTACGAGCAGTACTTC.

The gene calls are TRBV6-2 or TRBV6-3 and TRBJ1-1; D remains ambiguous. V lost 5 bases and J 2 bases, leaving 21 bases between the germline ends. The CDR3 runs 17 residues. From germline, CDR1 is MNHEY and CDR2 SVGEGT. The DNA of the CDR3 is TGTGCCAGCAGTACGATCCGGGGTGGTTGGTCCAACACTGAAGCTTTCTTT. Translating it yields CASSTIRGGWSNTEAFF.

This clone was found once. V is TRBV7-2 and J is TRBJ2-1; 10 bases match TRBD2. The CDR3 has 15 amino acids. V was clipped by 5 bases and J by 1 base; unmatched bases: 2. The germline CDR1 and CDR2 sequences are SGHTA and FQGNSA. CDR3 region: CASSKREGSYNEQFF. The DNA of the CDR3 is TGTGCCAGCAGCAAGCGGGAGGGGTCCTACAATGAGCAGTTCTTC.

The chain links TRBV18 to TRBJ1-2, with 8 bases fitting TRBD1. J gave up 4 bases and V 3 bases, and 7 bases lay outside the gene matches. Germline CDR1 and CDR2: KGHSH and LQKENI. The CDR3 consists of 15 residues. The CDR3 is CASSPSGQDSYGYTF. CDR3 DNA: TGTGCCAGCTCACCTTCGGGACAGGACTCCTATGGCTACACCTTC. The full variable domain, rest sourced from reference TRBV18 and TRBJ1-2, is NAGVMQNPRHLVRRRGQEARLRCSPMKGHSHVYWYRQLPEEGLKFMVYLQKENIIDESGMPKERFSAEFPKEGPSILRIQQVVRGDSAAYFCASSPSGQDSYGYTFGSGTRLTVV.

This clone was seen only once. V and J are TRBV10-3 and TRBJ2-1; TRBD2 matches at 8 bases. This CDR3 comprises 16 residues. The germline V gene has CDR1 ENHRY and CDR2 SYGVKD. Trimming took 5 bases from V and 7 from J; bases not matched to a gene: 13. The CDR3 spells CAISSTSTSGTNEQFF. The CDR3 DNA reads TGTGCCATCAGTTCTACTAGTACTAGCGGAACTAATGAGCAGTTCTTC.

This clone was seen only once. CDR3 DNA sequence: TGTGCCATCTGGGGCAGTGGAGGCTACACCTTC. Translation gives CAIWGSGGYTF. This chain uses TRBV10-3 with TRBJ1-2; TRBD1 might be the D (5 bases). V was clipped by 8 bases and J by 8 bases, with 12 bases between them. The CDR3 contains 11 residues. CDR1 ENHRY and CDR2 SYGVKD come from the germline V gene.

The chain couples TRBV7-2 to TRBJ1-1; possibly TRBD1 for D (5 bases). Germline V CDR1 and CDR2: SGHTA, FQGNSA. Deletions cut 0 bases from V and 6 bases from J, with 8 bases between. The CDR3 totals 13 residues. The CDR3, as DNA: TGTGCCAGCAGCTTAGCCCGGGGGGCTGAAGCTTTCTTT. Encoded protein: CASSLARGAEAFF. Variable domain in full (rest from reference TRBV7-2 and TRBJ1-1): GAGVSQSPSNKVTEKGKDVELRCDPISGHTALYWYRQSLGQGLEFLIYFQGNSAPDKSGLPSDRFSAERTGGSVSTLTIQRTQQEDSAVYLCASSLARGAEAFFGQGTRLTVV.

The rearrangement links TRBV21-1 to TRBJ2-7; the D call of TRBD1 is as the table states it, not checked on the DNA. TRBV21-1 counts as a pseudogene. The length of the CDR3 is 16 residues. The CDR3 region is CASTSPGHATPYEQYF. CDR3 coding DNA: TGTGCCAGCACCTCTCCGGGACACGCTACCCCTTACGAGCAGTACTTC.